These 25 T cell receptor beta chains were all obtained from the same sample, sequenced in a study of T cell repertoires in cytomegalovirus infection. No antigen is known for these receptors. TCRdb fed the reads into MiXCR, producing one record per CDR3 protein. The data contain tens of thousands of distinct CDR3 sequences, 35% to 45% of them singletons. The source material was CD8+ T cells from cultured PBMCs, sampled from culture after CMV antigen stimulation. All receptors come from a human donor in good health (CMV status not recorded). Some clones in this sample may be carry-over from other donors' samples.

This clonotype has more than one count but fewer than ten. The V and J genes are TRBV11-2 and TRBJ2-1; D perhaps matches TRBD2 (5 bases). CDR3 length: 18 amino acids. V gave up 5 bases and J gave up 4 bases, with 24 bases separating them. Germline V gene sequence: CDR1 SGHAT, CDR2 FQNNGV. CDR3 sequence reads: CASSRPRFGGSQYNEQFF. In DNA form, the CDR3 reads TGTGCCAGCAGCAGGCCGAGGTTTGGCGGGTCACAATACAATGAGCAGTTCTTC. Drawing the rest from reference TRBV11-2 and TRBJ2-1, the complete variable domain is EAGVAQSPRYKIIEKRQSVAFWCNPISGHATLYWYQQILGQGPKLLIQFQNNGVVDDSQLPKDRFSAERLKGVDSTLKIQPAKLEDSAVYLCASSRPRFGGSQYNEQFFGPGTRLTVL.

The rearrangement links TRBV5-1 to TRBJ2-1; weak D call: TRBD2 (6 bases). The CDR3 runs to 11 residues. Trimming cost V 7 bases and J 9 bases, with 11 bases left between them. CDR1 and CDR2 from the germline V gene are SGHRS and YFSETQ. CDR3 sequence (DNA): TGCGCCAGCGGGCAGGGAGGTGAGCAGTTCTTC. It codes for CASGQGGEQFF.

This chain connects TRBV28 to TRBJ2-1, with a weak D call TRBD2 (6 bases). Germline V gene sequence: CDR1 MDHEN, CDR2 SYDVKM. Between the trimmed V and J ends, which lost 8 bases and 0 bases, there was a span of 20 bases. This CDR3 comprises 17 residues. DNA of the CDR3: TGTGCCAGCGCTACGGCAAGGCGGGGTGCCTCCTACAATGAGCAGTTCTTC. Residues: CASATARRGASYNEQFF.

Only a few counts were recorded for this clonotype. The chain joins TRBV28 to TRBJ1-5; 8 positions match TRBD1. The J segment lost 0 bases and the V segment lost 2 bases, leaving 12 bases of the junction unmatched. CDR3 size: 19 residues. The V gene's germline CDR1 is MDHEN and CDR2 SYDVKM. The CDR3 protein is CASSLVGWDRSYSNQPQHF. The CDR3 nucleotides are TGTGCCAGCAGTTTAGTCGGTTGGGACAGGAGCTATAGCAATCAGCCCCAGCATTTT.

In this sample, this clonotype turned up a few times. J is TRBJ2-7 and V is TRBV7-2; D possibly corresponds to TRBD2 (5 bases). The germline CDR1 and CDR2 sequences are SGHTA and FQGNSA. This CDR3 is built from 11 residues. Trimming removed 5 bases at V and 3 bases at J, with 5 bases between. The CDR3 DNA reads TGTGCCAGCAGCCGGGACTACGAGCAGTACTTC. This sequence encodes CASSRDYEQYF. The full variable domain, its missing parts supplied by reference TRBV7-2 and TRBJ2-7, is GAGVSQSPSNKVTEKGKDVELRCDPISGHTALYWYRQSLGQGLEFLIYFQGNSAPDKSGLPSDRFSAERTGGSVSTLTIQRTQQEDSAVYLCASSRDYEQYFGPGTRLTVT.

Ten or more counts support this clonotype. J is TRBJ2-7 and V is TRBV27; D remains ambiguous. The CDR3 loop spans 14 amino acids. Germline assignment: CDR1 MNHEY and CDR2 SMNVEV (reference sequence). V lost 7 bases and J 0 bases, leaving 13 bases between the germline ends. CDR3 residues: CASMVAASSYEQYF. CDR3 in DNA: TGTGCCAGCATGGTGGCAGCAAGCTCCTACGAGCAGTACTTC.

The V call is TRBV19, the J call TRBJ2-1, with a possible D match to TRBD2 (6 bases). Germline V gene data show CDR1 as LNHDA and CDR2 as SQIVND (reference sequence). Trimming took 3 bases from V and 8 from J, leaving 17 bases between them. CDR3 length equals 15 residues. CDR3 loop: CASSMEGTRGDEQFF. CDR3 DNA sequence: TGTGCCAGTAGTATGGAGGGCACTAGGGGAGATGAGCAGTTCTTC.

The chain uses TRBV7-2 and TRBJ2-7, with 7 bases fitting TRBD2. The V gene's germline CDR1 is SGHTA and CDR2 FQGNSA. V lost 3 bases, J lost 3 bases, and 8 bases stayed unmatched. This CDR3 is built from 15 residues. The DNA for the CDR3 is TGTGCCAGCAGCTTCCACACTAGCGAGTTCTACGAGCAGTACTTC. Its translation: CASSFHTSEFYEQYF.

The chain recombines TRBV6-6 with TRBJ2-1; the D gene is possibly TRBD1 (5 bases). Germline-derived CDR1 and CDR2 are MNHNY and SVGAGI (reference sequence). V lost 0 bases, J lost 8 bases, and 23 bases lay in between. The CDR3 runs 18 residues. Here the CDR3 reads CASSYSDDRPMDMDEQFF. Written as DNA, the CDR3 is TGTGCCAGCAGTTACTCGGACGACAGACCCATGGATATGGATGAGCAGTTCTTC.

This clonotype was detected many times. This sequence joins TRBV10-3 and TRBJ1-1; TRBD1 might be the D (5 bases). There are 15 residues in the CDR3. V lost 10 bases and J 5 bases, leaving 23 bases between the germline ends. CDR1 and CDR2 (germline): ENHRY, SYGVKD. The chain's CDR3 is CATTSRDSGTTEAFF. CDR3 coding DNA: TGTGCCACCACTAGCCGGGACTCGGGAACTACTGAAGCTTTCTTT.

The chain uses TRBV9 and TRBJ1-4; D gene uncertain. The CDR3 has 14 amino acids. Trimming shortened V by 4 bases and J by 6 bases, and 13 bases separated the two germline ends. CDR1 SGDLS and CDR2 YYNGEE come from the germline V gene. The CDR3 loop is CASSTRALDEKLFF. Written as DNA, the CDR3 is TGTGCCAGCAGCACCAGAGCGTTGGATGAAAAACTGTTTTTT. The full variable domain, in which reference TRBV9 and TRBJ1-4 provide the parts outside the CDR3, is DSGVTQTPKHLITATGQRVTLRCSPRSGDLSVYWYQQSLDQGLQFLIQYYNGEERAKGNILERFSAQQFPDLHSELNLSSLELGDSALYFCASSTRALDEKLFFGSGTQLSVL.

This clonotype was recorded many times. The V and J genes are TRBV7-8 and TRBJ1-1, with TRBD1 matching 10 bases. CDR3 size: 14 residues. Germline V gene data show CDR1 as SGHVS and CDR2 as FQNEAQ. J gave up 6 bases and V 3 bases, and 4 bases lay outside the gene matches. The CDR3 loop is CASSFGTGVSEAFF. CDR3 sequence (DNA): TGTGCCAGCAGCTTTGGGACAGGGGTTTCTGAAGCTTTCTTT.

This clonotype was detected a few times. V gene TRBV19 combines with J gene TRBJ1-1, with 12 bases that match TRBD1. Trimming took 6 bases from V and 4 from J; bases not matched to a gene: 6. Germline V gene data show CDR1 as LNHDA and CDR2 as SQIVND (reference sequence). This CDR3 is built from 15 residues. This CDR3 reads CASRGTGGASTEAFF. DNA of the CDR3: TGTGCCAGTAGAGGGACAGGGGGCGCGAGCACTGAAGCTTTCTTT.

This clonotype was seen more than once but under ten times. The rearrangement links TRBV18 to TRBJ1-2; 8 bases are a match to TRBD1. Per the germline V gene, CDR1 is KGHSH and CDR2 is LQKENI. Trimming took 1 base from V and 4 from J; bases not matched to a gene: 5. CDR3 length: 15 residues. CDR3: CASSPRWQGAYGYTF. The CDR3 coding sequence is TGTGCCAGCTCACCACGTTGGCAGGGGGCCTATGGCTACACCTTC.

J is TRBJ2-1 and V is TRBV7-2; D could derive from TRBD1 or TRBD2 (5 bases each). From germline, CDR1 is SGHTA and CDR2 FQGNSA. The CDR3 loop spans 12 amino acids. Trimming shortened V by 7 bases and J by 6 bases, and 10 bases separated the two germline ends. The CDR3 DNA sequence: TGTGCCAGCAATGCAGGGAGCAATGAGCAGTTCTTC. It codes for CASNAGSNEQFF.

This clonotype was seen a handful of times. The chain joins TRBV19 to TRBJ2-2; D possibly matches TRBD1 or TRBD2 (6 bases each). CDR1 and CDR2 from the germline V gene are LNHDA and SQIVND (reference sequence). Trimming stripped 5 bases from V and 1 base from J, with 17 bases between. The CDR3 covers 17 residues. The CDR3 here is CASSSTRRTVNTGELFF. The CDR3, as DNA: TGTGCCAGTAGTTCGACTAGGCGGACAGTGAACACCGGGGAGCTGTTTTTT. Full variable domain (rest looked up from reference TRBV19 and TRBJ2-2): DGGITQSPKYLFRKEGQNVTLSCEQNLNHDAMYWYRQDPGQGLRLIYYSQIVNDFQKGDIAEGYSVSREKKESFPLTVTSAQKNPTAFYLCASSSTRRTVNTGELFFGEGSRLTVL.

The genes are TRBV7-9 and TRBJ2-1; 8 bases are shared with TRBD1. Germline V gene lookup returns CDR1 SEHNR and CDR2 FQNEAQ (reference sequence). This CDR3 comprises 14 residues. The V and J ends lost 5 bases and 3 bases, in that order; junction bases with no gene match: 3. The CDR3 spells CASSTGQDYNEQFF. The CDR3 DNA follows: TGTGCCAGCAGCACGGGACAGGACTACAATGAGCAGTTCTTC.

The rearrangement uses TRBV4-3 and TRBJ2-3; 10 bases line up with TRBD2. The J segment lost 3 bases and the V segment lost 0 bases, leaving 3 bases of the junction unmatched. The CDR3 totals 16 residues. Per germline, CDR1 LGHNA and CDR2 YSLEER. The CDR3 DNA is TGCGCCAGCAGCCAAGATGCTAGCGGGAGAACAGATACGCAGTATTTT. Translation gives CASSQDASGRTDTQYF.

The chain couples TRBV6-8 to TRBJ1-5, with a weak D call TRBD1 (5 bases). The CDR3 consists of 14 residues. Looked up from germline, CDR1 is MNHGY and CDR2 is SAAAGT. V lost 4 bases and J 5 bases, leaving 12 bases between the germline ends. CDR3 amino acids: CASSWSRAYQPQHF. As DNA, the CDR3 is TGTGCCAGCAGTTGGTCCAGGGCCTATCAGCCCCAGCATTTT.

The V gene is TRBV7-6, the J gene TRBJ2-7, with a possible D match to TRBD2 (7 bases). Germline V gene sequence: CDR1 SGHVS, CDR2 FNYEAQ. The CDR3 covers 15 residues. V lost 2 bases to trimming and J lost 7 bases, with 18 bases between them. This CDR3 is CASSLRAWGGTEQYF. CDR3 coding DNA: TGTGCCAGCAGCTTACGGGCCTGGGGAGGGACAGAGCAGTACTTC.

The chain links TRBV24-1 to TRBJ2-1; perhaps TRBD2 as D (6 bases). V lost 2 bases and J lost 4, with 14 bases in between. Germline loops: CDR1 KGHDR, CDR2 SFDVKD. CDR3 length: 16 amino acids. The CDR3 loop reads CATSDSSASEYNEQFF. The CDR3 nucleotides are TGTGCCACCAGTGATTCTTCGGCTAGCGAGTACAATGAGCAGTTCTTC.

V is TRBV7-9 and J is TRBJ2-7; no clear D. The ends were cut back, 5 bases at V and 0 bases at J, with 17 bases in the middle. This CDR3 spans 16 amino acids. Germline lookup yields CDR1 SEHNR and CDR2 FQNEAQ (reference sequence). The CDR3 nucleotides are TGTGCCAGCAGCCCCCCTGATATCCAGCCCTCCTACGAGCAGTACTTC. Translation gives CASSPPDIQPSYEQYF.

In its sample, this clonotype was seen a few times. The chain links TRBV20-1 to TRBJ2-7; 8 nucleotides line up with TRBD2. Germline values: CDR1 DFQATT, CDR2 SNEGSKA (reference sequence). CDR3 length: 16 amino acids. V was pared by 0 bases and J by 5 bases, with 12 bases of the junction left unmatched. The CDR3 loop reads CSARDPDSGNGNEQYF. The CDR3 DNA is TGCAGTGCTAGAGATCCGGATAGCGGGAACGGGAACGAGCAGTACTTC.

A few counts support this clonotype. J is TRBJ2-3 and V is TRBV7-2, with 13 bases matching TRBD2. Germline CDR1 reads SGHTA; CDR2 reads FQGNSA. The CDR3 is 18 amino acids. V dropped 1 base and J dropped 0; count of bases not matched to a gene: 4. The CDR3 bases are TGTGCCAGCAGCTTAGGACTAGCGGGGGGCTCTAGCACAGATACGCAGTATTTT. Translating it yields CASSLGLAGGSSTDTQYF.

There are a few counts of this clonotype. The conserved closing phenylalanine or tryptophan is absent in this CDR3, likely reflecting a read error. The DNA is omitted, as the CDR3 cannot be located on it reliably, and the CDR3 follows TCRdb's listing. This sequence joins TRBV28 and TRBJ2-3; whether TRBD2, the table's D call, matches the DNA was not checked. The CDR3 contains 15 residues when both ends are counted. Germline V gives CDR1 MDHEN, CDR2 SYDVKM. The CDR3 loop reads CASTLESGLQYNTDI.